Listed below are T cell receptor beta chains from one sample, sequenced in a study of blood T cell repertoires in COVID-19. Method: immunoSEQ multiplex PCR; TCRdb's copy keeps in-frame clones and lacks some. Counted here are under 250,000 clones, 85% to 90% occurring once; the ten biggest clones make up roughly 10%. The source material was peripheral blood. The receptors shown here come from a man aged 45-60 years with COVID-19, enrolled during active disease. The CDR3 runs from the conserved cysteine through the conserved F or W. D genes are given only for firm matches. Clone size, where shown, is once, few, many, or a class for clones that have expanded.

d_call j_call clone_size v_call cdr3_nt cdr3_aa
. TRBJ2-1 . TRBV20-1 TGCAGTGCGAGTGCGGAGGCGTCCTACAATGAGCAGTTCTTC CSASAEASYNEQFF
. TRBJ1-5 few TRBV30 TGTGCCTGGAGTGTTTCAGGCGTAATCCAGCCCCAGCATTTT CAWSVSGVIQPQHF
TRBD1 TRBJ2-7 . TRBV9 TGTGCCAGCAGCGTTACCGGGACAGGGAACGGGGAGCAGTACTTC CASSVTGTGNGEQYF
. TRBJ2-7 . TRBV25-1 TGTGCCAGCAGTGACCTTTACGAGCAGTACTTC CASSDLYEQYF
TRBD2 TRBJ2-3 . TRBV19 TGTGCCAGTACCCCGGGAGGGCACACAGATACGCAGTATTTT CASTPGGHTDTQYF
TRBD1 TRBJ1-1 . TRBV7-9 TGTGCCAGCAGCTCCAAACAGGGGGCGCCGGGGACTGAAGCTTTCTTT CASSSKQGAPGTEAFF
. TRBJ1-4 . TRBV29-1 TGCAGCGTTGTCAGATCCTCGCCTAATGAAAAACTGTTTTTT CSVVRSSPNEKLFF
. TRBJ2-7 few TRBV11-3 TGTGCCAGCAGCTTCGGGGACTCCTACGAGCAGTACTTC CASSFGDSYEQYF
. TRBJ2-4 . TRBV19 TGTGCCAGTAGCCACGGGGAGAAAAACATTCAGTACTTC CASSHGEKNIQYF
TRBD1 TRBJ2-4 . TRBV5-6 TGTGCCAGCAGCTTGGGCCCGGGACAGCAAGCATTC CASSLGPGQQAF
. TRBJ2-7 . TRBV20-1 TGCAGTGCTAGTTCTACGATCGAGCAGTACTTC CSASSTIEQYF
. TRBJ2-3 . TRBV20-1 TGCAGTGCTACAAGCACAGATACGCAGTATTTT CSATSTDTQYF
TRBD2 TRBJ2-3 . TRBV7-6 TGTGCCAGCAGCGCCATAGCGGGGGGAATCACAGATACGCAGTATTTT CASSAIAGGITDTQYF
TRBD2 TRBJ2-7 . TRBV10-2 TGCGCCAGCAGGACCGGGACTAGCGGGAACTACGAGCAGTACTTC CASRTGTSGNYEQYF
. TRBJ2-2 . TRBV4-1 TGCGCCAGCAGCCTCGCGGTACAGGGTTACACCGGGGAGCTGTTTTTT CASSLAVQGYTGELFF
TRBD1 TRBJ2-1 . TRBV18 TGTGCCAGCTCACCAGGGACAGGGAGCTCCTACAATGAGCAGTTCTTC CASSPGTGSSYNEQFF